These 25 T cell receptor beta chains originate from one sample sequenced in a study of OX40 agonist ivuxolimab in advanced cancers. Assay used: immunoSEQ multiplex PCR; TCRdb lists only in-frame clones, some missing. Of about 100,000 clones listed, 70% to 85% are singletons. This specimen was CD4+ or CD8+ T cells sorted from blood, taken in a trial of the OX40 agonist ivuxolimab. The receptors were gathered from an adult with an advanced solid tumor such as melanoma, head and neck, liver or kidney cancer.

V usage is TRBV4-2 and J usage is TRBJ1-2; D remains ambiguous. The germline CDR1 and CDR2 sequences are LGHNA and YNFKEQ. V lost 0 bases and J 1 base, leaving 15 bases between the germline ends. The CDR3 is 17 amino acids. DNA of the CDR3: TGTGCCAGCAGCCAAGAAGGGTCCCAGGCGTTTAACTATGGCTACACCTTC. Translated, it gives CASSQEGSQAFNYGYTF.

The CDR3 nucleotides read TGTGCCAGCAGTTTCGCACCGGCAGGGGCCCTTAATGAAAAACTGTTTTTT. Its protein product is CASSFAPAGALNEKLFF. The chain links TRBV27 to TRBJ1-4; D may be TRBD1 (6 bases). From germline, CDR1 is MNHEY and CDR2 SMNVEV (reference sequence). This CDR3 comprises 17 residues. Trimming removed 3 bases from V and 4 bases from J, with 18 bases in between.

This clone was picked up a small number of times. The CDR3 DNA reads TGTGCCAGCAGCTTCATCCAGGGCAGTGGTGGCTACACCTTC. Translation: CASSFIQGSGGYTF. The chain recombines TRBV5-6 with TRBJ1-2, with D possibly TRBD1 on 5 matching bases. Trimming took off 2 bases at V and 7 bases at J, with 15 bases between the two ends. Germline CDR1 is SGHDT and CDR2 is YYEEEE. There are 14 residues in the CDR3. Combining the CDR3 with reference TRBV5-6 and TRBJ1-2 gives the whole variable domain DAGVTQSPTHLIKTRGQQVTLRCSPKSGHDTVSWYQQALGQGPQFIFQYYEEEERQRGNFPDRFSGHQFPNYSSELNVNALLLGDSALYLCASSFIQGSGGYTFGSGTRLTVV.

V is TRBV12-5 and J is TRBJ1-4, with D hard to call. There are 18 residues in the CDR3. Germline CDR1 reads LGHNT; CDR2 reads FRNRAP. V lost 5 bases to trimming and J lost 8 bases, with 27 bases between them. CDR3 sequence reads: CASGPPPGERSEREKLFF. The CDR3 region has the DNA TGTGCTAGTGGTCCCCCGCCCGGGGAGCGCTCCGAGAGAGAAAAACTGTTTTTT.

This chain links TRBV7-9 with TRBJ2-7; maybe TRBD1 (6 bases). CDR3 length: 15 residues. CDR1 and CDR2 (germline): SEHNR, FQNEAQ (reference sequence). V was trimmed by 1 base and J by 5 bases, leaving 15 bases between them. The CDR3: CASSLVTGLRNEQYF. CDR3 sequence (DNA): TGTGCCAGCAGCTTAGTCACAGGGTTGAGGAACGAGCAGTACTTC.

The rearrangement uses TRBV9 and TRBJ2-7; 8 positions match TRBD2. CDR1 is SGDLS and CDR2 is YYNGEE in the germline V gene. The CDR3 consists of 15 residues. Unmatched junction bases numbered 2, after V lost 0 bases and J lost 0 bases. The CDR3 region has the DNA TGTGCCAGCAGCGTAGATACTAGCGGCTCCTACGAGCAGTACTTC. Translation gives CASSVDTSGSYEQYF.

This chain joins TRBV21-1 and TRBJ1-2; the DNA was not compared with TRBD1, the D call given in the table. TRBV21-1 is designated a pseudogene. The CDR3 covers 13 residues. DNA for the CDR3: TGTGCCAGCAGCAAGGGACAGGGCTATGGCTACACCTTC. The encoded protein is CASSKGQGYGYTF.

The CDR3 DNA reads TGTGCCAGCTCCTATCAGGCGGGAAAGAAAGCCAAAAACATTCAGTACTTC. Protein sequence: CASSYQAGKKAKNIQYF. The rearrangement joins TRBV21-1 to TRBJ2-4; no check of the table's D call, TRBD2, against the DNA was made. TRBV21-1 constitutes a pseudogene. There are 17 residues in the CDR3.

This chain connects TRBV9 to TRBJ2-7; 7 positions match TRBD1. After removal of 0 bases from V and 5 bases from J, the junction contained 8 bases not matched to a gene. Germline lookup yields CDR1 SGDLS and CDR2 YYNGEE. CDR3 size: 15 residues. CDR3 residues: CASSVAGQPSDEQYF. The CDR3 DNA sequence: TGTGCCAGCAGCGTAGCGGGACAGCCTTCGGACGAGCAGTACTTC.

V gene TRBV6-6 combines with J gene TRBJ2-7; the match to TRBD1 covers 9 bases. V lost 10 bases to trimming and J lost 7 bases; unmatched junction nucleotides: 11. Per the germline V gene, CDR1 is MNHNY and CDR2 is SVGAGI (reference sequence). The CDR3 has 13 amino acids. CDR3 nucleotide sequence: TGTGCCATCTCTAAGGACAGGGGAGGGGAGCAGTACTTC. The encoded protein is CAISKDRGGEQYF.

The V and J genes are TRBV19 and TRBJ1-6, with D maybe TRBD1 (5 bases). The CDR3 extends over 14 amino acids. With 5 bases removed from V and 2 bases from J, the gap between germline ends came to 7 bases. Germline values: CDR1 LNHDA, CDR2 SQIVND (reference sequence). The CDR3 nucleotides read TGTGCCAGTAGTGGGGCAGCCTATAATTCACCCCTCCACTTT. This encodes CASSGAAYNSPLHF.

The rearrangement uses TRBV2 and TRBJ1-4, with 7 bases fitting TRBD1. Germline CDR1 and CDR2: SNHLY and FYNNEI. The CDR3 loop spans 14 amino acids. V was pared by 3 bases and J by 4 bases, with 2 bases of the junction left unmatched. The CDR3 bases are TGTGCCAGCAGTGAGGACAGGATTAATGAAAAACTGTTTTTT. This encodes CASSEDRINEKLFF. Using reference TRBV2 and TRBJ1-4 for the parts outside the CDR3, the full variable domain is EPEVTQTPSHQVTQMGQEVILRCVPISNHLYFYWYRQILGQKVEFLVSFYNNEISEKSEIFDDQFSVERPDGSNFTLKIRSTKLEDSAMYFCASSEDRINEKLFFGSGTQLSVL.

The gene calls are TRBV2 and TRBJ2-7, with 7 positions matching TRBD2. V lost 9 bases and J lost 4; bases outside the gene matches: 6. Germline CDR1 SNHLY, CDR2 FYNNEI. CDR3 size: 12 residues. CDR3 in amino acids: CASRTSLYEQYF. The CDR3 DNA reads TGTGCCAGTCGGACTAGTCTTTACGAGCAGTACTTC.

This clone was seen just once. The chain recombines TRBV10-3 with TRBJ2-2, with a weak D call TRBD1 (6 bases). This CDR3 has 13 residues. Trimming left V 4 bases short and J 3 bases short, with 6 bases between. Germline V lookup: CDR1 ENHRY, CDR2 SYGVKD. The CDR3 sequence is CAISAGDTGELFF. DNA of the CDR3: TGTGCCATCAGTGCAGGGGACACCGGGGAGCTGTTTTTT.

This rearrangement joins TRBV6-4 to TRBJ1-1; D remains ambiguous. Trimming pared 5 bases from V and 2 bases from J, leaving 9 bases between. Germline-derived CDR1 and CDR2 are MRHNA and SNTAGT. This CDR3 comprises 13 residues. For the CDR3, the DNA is TGTGCCAGCAGTTCGGGTTTCAACACTGAAGCTTTCTTT. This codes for CASSSGFNTEAFF.

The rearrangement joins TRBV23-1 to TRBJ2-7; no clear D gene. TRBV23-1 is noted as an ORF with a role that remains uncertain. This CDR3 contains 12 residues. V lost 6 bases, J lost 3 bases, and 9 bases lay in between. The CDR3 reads CASSQDGYEQYF. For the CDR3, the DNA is TGCGCCAGCAGCCAAGACGGCTACGAGCAGTACTTC.

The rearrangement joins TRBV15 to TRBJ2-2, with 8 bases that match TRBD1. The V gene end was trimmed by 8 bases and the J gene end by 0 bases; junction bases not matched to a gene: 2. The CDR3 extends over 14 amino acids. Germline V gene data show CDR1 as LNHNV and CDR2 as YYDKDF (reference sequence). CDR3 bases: TGTGCCACCGGGGGACAGGCGAACACCGGGGAGCTGTTTTTT. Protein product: CATGGQANTGELFF.

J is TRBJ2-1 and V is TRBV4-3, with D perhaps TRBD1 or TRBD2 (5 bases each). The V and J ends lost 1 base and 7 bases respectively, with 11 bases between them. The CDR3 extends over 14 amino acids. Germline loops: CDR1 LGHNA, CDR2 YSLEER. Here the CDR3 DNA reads TGCGCCAGCAGCCAAGGAGGGACGGTAAATGAGCAGTTCTTC. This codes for CASSQGGTVNEQFF.

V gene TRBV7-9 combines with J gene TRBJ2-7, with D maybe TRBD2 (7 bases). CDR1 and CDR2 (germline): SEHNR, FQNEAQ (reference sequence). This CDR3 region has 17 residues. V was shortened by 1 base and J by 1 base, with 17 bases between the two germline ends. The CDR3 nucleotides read TGTGCCAGCAGCTTAGTAGGGGAGGGACACAAGTCCTACGAGCAGTACTTC. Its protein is CASSLVGEGHKSYEQYF.

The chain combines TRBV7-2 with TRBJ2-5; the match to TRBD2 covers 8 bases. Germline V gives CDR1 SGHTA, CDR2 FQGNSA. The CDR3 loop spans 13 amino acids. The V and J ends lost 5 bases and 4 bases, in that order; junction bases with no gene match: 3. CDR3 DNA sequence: TGTGCCAGCAGCCCAGCGGGGGTAGAGACCCAGTACTTC. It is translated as CASSPAGVETQYF.

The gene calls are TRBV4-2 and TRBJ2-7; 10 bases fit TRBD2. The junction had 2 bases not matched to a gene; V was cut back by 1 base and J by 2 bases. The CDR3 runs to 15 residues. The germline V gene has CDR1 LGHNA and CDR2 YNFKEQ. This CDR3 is CASSQGTSGTYEQYF. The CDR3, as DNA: TGTGCCAGCAGCCAAGGGACTAGCGGAACCTACGAGCAGTACTTC.

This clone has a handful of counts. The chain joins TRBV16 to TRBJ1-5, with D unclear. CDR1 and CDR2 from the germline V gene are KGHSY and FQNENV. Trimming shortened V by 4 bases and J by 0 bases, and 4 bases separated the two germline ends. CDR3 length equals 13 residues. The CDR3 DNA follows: TGTGCCAGCAGCCGGAATAGCAATCAGCCCCAGCATTTT. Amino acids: CASSRNSNQPQHF.

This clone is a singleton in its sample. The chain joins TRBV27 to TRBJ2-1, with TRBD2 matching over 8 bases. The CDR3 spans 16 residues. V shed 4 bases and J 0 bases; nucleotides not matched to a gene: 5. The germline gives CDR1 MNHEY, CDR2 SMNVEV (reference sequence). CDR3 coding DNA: TGTGCCAGCAGTTCCCCAGCGGGAGCCTCCTACAATGAGCAGTTCTTC. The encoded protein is CASSSPAGASYNEQFF.

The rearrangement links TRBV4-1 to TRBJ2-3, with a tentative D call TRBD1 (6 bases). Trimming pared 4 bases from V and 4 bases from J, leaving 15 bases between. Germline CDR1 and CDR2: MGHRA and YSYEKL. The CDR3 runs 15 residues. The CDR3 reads CASSLGGEGADTQYF. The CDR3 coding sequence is TGCGCCAGCAGCCTTGGGGGAGAGGGGGCAGATACGCAGTATTTT.

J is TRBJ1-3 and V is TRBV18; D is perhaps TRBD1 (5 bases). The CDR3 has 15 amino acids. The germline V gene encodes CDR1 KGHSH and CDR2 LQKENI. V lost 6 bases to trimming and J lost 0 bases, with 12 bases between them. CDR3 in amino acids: CASSPTATSGNTIYF. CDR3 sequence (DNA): TGTGCCAGCTCCCCGACAGCAACCTCTGGAAACACCATATATTTT.